This T cell receptor (beta chain) was sequenced for a study of CXCR3-negative and CXCR3-positive naive CD8 T cells (dated by TCRdb to 2018 to 2020). About the full investigation: In total, approximately 130 million TRB reads were obtained, corresponding to roughly 1.5 +/- 0.3 million reads per library. Data from 11 donors, pooled across two independent experiments, went into the diversity and physicochemical repertoire analyses. For the TRBV-TRBJ cluster analysis, the naive subsets came from 5 or 6 donors, while the memory cells came from 3 donors.

A count is missing, but by frequency this clonotype is medium-sized (0.01 to 0.1%). Its recognized antigen is unknown. Each CD8+ T cell subset was flow-sorted in triplicate, and 250,000 to 350,000 cells per subset were placed directly into RLT lysis buffer. To exclude memory contaminants, naive CD8+ T cells were stringently defined as CD45RO-CCR7+CD27+CD95-. Peripheral blood mononuclear cells were isolated from buffy coats using standard density gradient centrifugation. Naive CXCR3-negative and CXCR3-positive CD8+ T cells were flow-sorted on a FACSAria III. Total RNA was extracted from sorted cells with an RNeasy Mini Kit. CDR1 SGHRS and CDR2 YFSETQ are derived from the germline V gene. The CDR3 starts with the cysteine, ends with the phenylalanine, and has 17 residues. The DNA is unrecorded. Overall study outcomes, separate from this receptor: Both naive subsets had comparably high repertoire diversity, while memory CD8+ T cells had much lower repertoire diversity. TRB CDR3s from CXCR3-positive naive cells showed higher hydrophobicity (lower Kidera factor 4), lower energy, and higher strength and volume indices than CXCR3-negative naive cells. Because surface CD5, which has been linked to self-reactivity in mice, was comparable between naive subsets, TCR interaction strength was also inferred from TRB CDR3 physicochemical properties. Naive CXCR3-negative and CXCR3-positive cells from the same donor showed similar TRBV-TRBJ usage, whereas memory cells showed distinct patterns. Freshly isolated PBMCs were used for most assays because CXCR3 expression partially decreased after cryopreservation.

For sequencing, a NextSeq 550 was employed. The Human TCR Profiling Kit (MiLaboratory) was used to make UMI-labeled 5' RACE TRB cDNA libraries. cDNA synthesis used the entire amount of extracted RNA, and PCR amplification then used the entire amount of cDNA produced. The libraries were made side by side, with each library going through the same number of PCR cycles. On the authors' methods: MIGEC and MiXCR extracted about 48,000 +/- 9,800 unique UMI-labeled TRB cDNA molecules per library, requiring at least two reads per UMI. On average, each library contained approximately 40,000 +/- 10,000 functional in-frame TRB CDR3 nucleotide clonotypes without stop codons. Diversity metrics, including normalized Shannon-Wiener and Chao1, were computed in VDJtools after downsampling to 5000 UMI-labeled TRB molecules per sample. Clonotype-size-weighted physicochemical properties of the central five CDR3 residues (interaction energy, strength, volume and Kidera factor 4) were computed in VDJtools. TCRdb reprocessed the reads; each CDR3 protein sequence makes one entry, and DNA is unavailable. The V and J calls were not made by the authors but by TCRdb's processing. The data table for this sample lists some 3,000 distinct CDR3 sequences. The ten top clones hold almost 1.5% of the sample.

The rearranged segments are TRBV5-1 and TRBJ2-1; the D call of TRBD2 rests on TCRdb alone, since no DNA is present to check it. The sequence derives from a human donor in good health. Some clones in this sample may be carry-over from other donors' samples. Sequencing was performed on naive CXCR3+ CD8+ T cells from blood. The sample's cell subset or site label, in plain terms: CD45RO-CCR7+CD27+CD95- naive CD8+ T cells expressing CXCR3 (TNR3+). The CDR3 amino acid sequence is: CASSTPMGGREENEQFF.